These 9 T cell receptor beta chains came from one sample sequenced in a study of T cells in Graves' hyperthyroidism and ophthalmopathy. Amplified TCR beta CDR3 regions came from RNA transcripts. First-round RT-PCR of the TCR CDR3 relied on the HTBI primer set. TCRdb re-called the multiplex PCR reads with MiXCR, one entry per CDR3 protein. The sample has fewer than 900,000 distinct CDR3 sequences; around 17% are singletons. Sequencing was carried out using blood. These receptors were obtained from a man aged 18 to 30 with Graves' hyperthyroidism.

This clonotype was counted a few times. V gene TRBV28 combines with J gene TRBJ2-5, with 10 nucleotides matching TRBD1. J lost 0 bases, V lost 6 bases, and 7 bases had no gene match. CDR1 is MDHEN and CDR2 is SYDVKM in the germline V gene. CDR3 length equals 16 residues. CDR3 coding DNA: TGTGCCAGCAGCCCGGGACAGGGGCCGTACCAAGAGACCCAGTACTTC. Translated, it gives CASSPGQGPYQETQYF.

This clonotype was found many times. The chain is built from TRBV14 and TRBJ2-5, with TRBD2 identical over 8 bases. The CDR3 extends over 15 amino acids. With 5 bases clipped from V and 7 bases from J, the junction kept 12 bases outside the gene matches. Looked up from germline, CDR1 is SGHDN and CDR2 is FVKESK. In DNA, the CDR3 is TGTGCCAGCAGCGCCGTTATAGCGGGATCGGGGACCCAGTACTTC. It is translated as CASSAVIAGSGTQYF.

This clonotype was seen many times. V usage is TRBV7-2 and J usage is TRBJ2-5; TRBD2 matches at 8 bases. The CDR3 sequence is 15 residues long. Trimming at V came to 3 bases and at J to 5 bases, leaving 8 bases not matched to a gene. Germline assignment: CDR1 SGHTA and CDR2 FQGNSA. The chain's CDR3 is CASSFQRGRGETQYF. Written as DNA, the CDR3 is TGTGCCAGCAGCTTCCAGCGGGGGAGAGGGGAGACCCAGTACTTC.

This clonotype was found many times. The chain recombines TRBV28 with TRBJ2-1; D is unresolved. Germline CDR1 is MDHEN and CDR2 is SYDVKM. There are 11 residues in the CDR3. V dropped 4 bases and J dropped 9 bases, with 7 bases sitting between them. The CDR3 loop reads CASSYPGEQFF. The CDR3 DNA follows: TGTGCCAGCAGTTATCCCGGTGAGCAGTTCTTC.

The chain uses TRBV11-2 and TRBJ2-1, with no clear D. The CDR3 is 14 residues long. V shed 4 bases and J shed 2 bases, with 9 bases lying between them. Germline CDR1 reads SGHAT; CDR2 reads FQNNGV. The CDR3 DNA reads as TGTGCCAGCAGCTCCCTTCCCGCCTACAATGAGCAGTTCTTC. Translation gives CASSSLPAYNEQFF.

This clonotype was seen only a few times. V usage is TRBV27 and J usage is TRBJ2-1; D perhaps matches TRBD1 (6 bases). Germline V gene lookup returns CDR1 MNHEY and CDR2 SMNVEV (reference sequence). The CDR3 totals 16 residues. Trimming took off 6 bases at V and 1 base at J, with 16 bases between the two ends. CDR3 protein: CASSTRDQGSYNEQFF. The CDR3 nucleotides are TGTGCCAGCAGCACCCGGGACCAGGGGTCCTACAATGAGCAGTTCTTC.

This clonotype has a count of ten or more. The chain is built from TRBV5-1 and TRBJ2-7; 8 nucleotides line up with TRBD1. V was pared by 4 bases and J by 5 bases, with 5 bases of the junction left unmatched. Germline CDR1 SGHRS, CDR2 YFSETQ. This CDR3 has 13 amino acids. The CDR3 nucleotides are TGCGCCAGCAGCCCTGGACAGGGAAACGAGCAGTACTTC. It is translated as CASSPGQGNEQYF.

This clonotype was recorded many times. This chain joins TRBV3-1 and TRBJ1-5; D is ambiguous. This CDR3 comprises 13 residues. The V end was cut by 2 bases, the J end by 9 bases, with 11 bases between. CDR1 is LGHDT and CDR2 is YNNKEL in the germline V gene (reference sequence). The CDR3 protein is CASSQLELGPQHF. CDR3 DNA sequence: TGTGCCAGCAGCCAACTCGAGTTGGGGCCCCAGCATTTT.

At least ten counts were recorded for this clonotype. CDR3 nucleotides: TGTGCCAGCAGTAGACCCGGGACAGGGGCCTACGAGCAGTACTTC. Its protein is CASSRPGTGAYEQYF. The chain has TRBV2 and TRBJ2-7; TRBD1 matches 10 bases. In germline, CDR1 is SNHLY, CDR2 FYNNEI. There are 15 residues in the CDR3. Trimming at V came to 5 bases and at J to 2 bases, leaving 6 bases not matched to a gene.